This T cell receptor beta chain was sequenced in a study of graft-versus-host responses after intestinal transplantation. TCRdb keeps only in-frame clones here, not all; method: immunoSEQ multiplex PCR. The top ten clones hold over 3.5% of a sample with 12,000 to 15,000 clones, almost 30% of them seen once. Regarding the study as a whole: There was an association between peak levels of circulating GvH clones and early post-transplant HvG declines.

The sample here was alloreactive CD4+ T cells from a mixed lymphocyte reaction culture, taken before intestinal transplant. Subset here: CFSE-low proliferating T cells sorted from roughly 6-day pre-transplant mixed lymphocyte reaction (GvH or HvG direction). The receptor's source is a human patient who received an intestinal transplant.

The CDR3 DNA follows: TGTGCCAGCAGCGTATCGTTACGGGGCACAGATACGCAGTATTTT. Translated, it gives CASSVSLRGTDTQYF. This chain links TRBV9 with TRBJ2-3; the D is unclear. Trimming left V 1 base short and J 1 base short, with 10 bases between. The CDR3 consists of 15 residues. Germline V gene lookup returns CDR1 SGDLS and CDR2 YYNGEE.